This T cell receptor (beta chain) was identified during a study of blood T cell repertoires in COVID-19. Profiled with immunoSEQ multiplex PCR; TCRdb holds only in-frame clones, not every one. In the table there are about 230,000 clones, around 84% of which are singletons. The germline gives CDR1 SGDLS, CDR2 YYNGEE. This CDR3 spans 15 amino acids. V was pared by 4 bases and J by 1 base, with 3 bases of the junction left unmatched. Sequenced material: PBMCs or T cells enriched from blood (not recorded which). The V gene is TRBV9, the J gene TRBJ2-2; 8 bases map to TRBD1. The sequence came from a man aged 18 to 30 who had recovered from COVID-19. CDR3 nucleotides: TGTGCCAGCAGCTCCGACAGGGGGAACACCGGGGAGCTGTTTTTT. Amino acid sequence: CASSSDRGNTGELFF.